This TCR beta chain was retrieved from a study of CD8+ T cells in alopecia areata. Study summary: Treated individuals took tofacitinib by mouth, 5 to 10 mg twice daily. Patients given treatment had severity scored by the percentage of scalp area affected. Study observations and caveats: Sequences from scalp samples also cover resident alphabeta T cells of normal skin.

CDR3 size: 15 residues. The V and J ends lost 4 bases and 2 bases respectively, with 15 bases between them. Germline CDR1 SGHRS, CDR2 YFSETQ. Sequencing relied on a cDNA template that was reverse transcribed from extracted RNA. Produced via immunoSEQ multiplex PCR; TCRdb's table is partial and in-frame only. Counted here are under 150,000 clones, around 60% occurring once; the ten biggest clones make up around 6%. With respect to this clone: What it binds is unknown.

Indicated treatment: oral pan-JAK inhibitor, 5-10 mg twice daily. PBMCs served as the source from which CD4+ and CD8+ T cells were sorted. This receptor was taken from a human donor with alopecia areata. The V and J genes are TRBV5-1 and TRBJ1-1; no reliable D call. This specimen was CD4+ T cells sorted from blood, taken at week 4, from a patient treated with tofacitinib. The CDR3 nucleotides read TGCGCCAGCAGCCCTAAAACGACCGGTAACACTGAAGCTTTCTTT. This gives the protein CASSPKTTGNTEAFF.